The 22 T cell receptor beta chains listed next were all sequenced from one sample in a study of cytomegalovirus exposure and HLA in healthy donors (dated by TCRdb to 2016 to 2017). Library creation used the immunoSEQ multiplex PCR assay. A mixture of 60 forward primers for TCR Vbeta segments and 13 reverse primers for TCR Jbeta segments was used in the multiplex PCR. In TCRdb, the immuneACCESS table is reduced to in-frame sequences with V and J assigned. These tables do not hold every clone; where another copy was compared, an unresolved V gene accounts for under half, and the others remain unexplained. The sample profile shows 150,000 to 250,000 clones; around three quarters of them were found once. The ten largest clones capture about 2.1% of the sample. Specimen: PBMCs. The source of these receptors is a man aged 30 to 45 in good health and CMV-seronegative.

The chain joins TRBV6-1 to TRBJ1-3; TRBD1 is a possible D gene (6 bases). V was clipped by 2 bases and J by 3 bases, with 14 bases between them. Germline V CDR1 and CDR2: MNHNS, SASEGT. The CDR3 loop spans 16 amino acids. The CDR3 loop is CASSEIGGLGGNTIYF. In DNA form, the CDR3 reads TGTGCCAGCAGTGAAATCGGGGGGCTTGGTGGAAACACCATATATTTT.

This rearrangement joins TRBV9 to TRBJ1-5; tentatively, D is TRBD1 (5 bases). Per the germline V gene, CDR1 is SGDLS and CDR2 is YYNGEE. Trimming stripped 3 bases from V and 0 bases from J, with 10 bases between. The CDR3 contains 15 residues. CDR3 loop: CASSDGTASNQPQHF. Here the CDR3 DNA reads TGTGCCAGCAGCGATGGGACTGCTAGCAATCAGCCCCAGCATTTT.

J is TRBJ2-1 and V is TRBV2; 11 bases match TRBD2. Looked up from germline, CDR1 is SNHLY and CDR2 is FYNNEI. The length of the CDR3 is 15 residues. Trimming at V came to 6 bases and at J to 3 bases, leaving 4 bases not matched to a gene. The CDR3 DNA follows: TGTGCCAGCAGGGTACTAGCGGGAGACTACAATGAGCAGTTCTTC. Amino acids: CASRVLAGDYNEQFF.

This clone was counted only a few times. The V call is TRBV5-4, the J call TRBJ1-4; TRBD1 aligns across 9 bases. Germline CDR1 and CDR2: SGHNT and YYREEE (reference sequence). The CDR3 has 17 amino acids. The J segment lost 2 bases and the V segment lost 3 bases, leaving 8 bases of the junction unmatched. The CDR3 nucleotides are TGTGCCAGCAGCTCACAGGGGGCAGTAGTGACTAATGAAAAACTGTTTTTT. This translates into CASSSQGAVVTNEKLFF. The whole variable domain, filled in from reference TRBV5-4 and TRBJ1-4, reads ETGVTQSPTHLIKTRGQQVTLRCSSQSGHNTVSWYQQALGQGPQFIFQYYREEENGRGNFPPRFSGLQFPNYSSELNVNALELDDSALYLCASSSQGAVVTNEKLFFGSGTQLSVL.

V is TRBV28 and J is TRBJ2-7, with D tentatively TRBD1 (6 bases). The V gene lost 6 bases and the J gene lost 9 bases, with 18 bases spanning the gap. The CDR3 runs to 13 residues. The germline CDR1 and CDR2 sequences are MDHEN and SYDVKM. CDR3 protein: CASSREGVSRQYF. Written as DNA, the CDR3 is TGTGCCAGCAGCCGCGAGGGGGTTAGTCGGCAGTACTTC.

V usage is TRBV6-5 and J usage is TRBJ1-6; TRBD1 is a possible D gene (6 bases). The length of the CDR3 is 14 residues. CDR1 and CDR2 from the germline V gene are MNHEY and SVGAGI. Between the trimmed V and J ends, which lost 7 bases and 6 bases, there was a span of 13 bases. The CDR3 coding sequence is TGTGCCAGCAACTTTCAGGGGTTTAATTCACCCCTCCACTTT. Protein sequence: CASNFQGFNSPLHF.

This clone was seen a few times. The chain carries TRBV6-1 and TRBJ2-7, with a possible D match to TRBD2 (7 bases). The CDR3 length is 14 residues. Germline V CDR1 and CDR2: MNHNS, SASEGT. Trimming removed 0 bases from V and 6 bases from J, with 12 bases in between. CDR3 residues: CASSEARRGGEQYF. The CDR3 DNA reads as TGTGCCAGCAGTGAAGCGCGGAGGGGGGGCGAGCAGTACTTC.

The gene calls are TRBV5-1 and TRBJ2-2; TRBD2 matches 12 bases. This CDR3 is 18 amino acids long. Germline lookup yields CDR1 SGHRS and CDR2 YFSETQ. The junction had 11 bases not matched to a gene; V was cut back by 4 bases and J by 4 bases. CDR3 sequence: CASSTPGLAGSGTGELFF. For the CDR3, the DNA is TGCGCCAGCAGCACGCCAGGACTAGCGGGAAGTGGCACCGGGGAGCTGTTTTTT. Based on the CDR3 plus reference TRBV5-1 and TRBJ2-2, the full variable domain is KAGVTQTPRYLIKTRGQQVTLSCSPISGHRSVSWYQQTPGQGLQFLFEYFSETQRNKGNFPGRFSGRQFSNSRSEMNVSTLELGDSALYLCASSTPGLAGSGTGELFFGEGSRLTVL.

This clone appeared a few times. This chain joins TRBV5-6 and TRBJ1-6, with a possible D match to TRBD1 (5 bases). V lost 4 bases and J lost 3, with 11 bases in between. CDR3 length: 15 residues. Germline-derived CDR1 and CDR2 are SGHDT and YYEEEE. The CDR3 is CASSQNRLYNSPLHF. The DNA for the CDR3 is TGTGCCAGCAGCCAAAACAGGCTCTATAATTCACCCCTCCACTTT.

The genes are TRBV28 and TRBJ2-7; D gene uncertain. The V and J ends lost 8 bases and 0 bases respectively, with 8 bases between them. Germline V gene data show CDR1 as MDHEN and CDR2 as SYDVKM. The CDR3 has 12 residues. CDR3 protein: CASGPDSYEQYF. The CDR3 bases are TGTGCCAGCGGCCCAGACTCCTACGAGCAGTACTTC.

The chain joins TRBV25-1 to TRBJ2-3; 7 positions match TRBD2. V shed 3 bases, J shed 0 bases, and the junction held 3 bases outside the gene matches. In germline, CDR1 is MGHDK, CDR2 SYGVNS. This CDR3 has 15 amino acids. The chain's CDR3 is CASSERGISTDTQYF. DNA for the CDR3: TGTGCCAGCAGTGAGCGGGGGATTAGCACAGATACGCAGTATTTT.

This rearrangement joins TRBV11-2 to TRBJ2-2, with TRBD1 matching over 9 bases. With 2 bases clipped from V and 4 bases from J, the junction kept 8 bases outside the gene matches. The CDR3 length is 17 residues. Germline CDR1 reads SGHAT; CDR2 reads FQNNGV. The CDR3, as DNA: TGTGCCAGCAGCTTAACAGGGGGCTACGTAGGCACCGGGGAGCTGTTTTTT. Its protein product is CASSLTGGYVGTGELFF.

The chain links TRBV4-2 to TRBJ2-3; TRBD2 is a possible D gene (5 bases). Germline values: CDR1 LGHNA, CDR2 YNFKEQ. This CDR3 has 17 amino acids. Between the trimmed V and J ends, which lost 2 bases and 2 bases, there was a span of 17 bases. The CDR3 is CASSQLGLIQNTDTQYF. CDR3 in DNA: TGTGCCAGCAGCCAACTCGGACTCATTCAAAACACAGATACGCAGTATTTT.

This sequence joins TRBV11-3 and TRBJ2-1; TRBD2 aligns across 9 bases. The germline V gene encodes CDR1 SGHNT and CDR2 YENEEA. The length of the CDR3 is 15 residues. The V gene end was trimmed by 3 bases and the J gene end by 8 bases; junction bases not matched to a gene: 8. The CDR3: CASSLISGSVDEQFF. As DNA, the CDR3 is TGTGCCAGCAGCTTGATTAGCGGGAGTGTGGATGAGCAGTTCTTC.

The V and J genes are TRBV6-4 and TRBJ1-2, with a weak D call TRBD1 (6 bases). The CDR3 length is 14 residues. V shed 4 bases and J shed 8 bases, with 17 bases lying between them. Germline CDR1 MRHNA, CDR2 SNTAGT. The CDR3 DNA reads TGTGCCAGCAGTGCCCCGGGACAAATAGGAGGCTACACCTTC. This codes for CASSAPGQIGGYTF.

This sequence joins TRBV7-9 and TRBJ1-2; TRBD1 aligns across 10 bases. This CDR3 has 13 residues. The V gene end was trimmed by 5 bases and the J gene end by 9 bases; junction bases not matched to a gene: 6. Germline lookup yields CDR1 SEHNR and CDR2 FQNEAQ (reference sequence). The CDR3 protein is CASSGRTGGSYTF. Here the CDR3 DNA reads TGTGCCAGCAGCGGGAGGACAGGGGGAAGCTACACCTTC. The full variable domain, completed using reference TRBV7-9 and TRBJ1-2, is DTGVSQNPRHKITKRGQNVTFRCDPISEHNRLYWYRQTLGQGPEFLTYFQNEAQLEKSRLLSDRFSAERPKGSFSTLEIQRTEQGDSAMYLCASSGRTGGSYTFGSGTRLTVV.

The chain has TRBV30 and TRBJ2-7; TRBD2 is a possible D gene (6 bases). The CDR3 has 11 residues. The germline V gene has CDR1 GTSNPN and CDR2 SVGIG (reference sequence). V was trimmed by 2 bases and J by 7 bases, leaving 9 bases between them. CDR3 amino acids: CAWSWGGEQYF. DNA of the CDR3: TGTGCCTGGAGTTGGGGAGGAGAGCAGTACTTC.

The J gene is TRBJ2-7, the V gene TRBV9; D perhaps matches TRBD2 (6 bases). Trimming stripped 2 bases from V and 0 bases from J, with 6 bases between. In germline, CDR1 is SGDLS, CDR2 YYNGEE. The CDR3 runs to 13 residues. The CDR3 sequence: CASSVGSSYEQYF. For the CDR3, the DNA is TGTGCCAGCAGCGTCGGGAGCTCCTACGAGCAGTACTTC.

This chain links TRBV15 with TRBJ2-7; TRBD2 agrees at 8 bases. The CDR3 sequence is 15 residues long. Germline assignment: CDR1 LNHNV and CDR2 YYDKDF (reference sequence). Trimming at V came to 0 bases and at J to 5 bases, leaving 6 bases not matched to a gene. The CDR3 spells CATSRESGSPHEQYF. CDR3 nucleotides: TGTGCCACCAGCAGAGAGAGCGGGAGTCCCCACGAGCAGTACTTC.

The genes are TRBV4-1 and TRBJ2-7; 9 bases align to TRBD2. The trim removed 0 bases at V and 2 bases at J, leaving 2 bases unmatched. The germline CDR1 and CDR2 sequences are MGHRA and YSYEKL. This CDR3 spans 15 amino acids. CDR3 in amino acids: CASSQEPSGTYEQYF. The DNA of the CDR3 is TGCGCCAGCAGCCAAGAACCTAGCGGGACCTACGAGCAGTACTTC.

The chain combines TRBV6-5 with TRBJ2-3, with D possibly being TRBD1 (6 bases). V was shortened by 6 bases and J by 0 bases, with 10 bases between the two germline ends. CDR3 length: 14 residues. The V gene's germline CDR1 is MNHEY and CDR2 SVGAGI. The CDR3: CASSGQKSTDTQYF. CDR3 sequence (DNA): TGTGCCAGCAGCGGACAGAAAAGCACAGATACGCAGTATTTT.

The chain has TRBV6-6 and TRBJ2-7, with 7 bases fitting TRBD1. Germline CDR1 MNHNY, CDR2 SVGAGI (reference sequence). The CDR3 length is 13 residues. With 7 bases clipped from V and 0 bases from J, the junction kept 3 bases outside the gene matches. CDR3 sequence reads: CASKDRSSYEQYF. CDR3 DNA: TGTGCCAGCAAGGACAGGAGCTCCTACGAGCAGTACTTC.